A selection of T cell receptor beta chains follows, all from one sample in a study of cytotoxic CD8 clonotypes in ibrutinib-treated CLL. Here immunoSEQ multiplex PCR was the method, and the copy in TCRdb shows in-frame clones only, minus some. The profile shows about 92,000 clones, around 77% of them singletons. The material was PBMCs, obtained after 24 months of ibrutinib treatment. These TCRs come from a human donor with chronic lymphocytic leukemia. Both conserved end residues are part of each CDR3. Each record gives: CDR3 length, D gene, V gene, J gene, clone size, CDR3 DNA, CDR3 protein. D genes are given only for firm matches. The listing skips clone size in some rows; elsewhere it reads once, few, many or a size class.

length: 18
D: NA
V: TRBV27
J: TRBJ2-6
size: NA
DNA: TGTGCCAGCAGTTTTGGCCAGGTCCCAGGCTCTGGGGCCAACGTCCTGACTTTC
CDR3: CASSFGQVPGSGANVLTF

length: 13
D: NA
V: TRBV15
J: TRBJ2-7
size: few
DNA: TGTGCCACCAGCACCCCGGGACGCGACGAGCAGTACTTC
CDR3: CATSTPGRDEQYF

length: 14
D: NA
V: TRBV4-2
J: TRBJ1-5
size: NA
DNA: TGTGCCAGCAGCCAACAGGGAATAAATCAGCCCCAGCATTTT
CDR3: CASSQQGINQPQHF

length: 14
D: NA
V: TRBV7-2
J: TRBJ2-5
size: NA
DNA: TGTGCCAGCAGCTCCCCTTGGGGCCAAGAGACCCAGTACTTC
CDR3: CASSSPWGQETQYF

length: 14
D: TRBD1
V: TRBV5-1
J: TRBJ1-1
size: many
DNA: TGCGCCAGCAGCTTGGCGTCAGGGGGCACTGAAGCTTTCTTT
CDR3: CASSLASGGTEAFF

length: 12
D: NA
V: TRBV6-4
J: TRBJ2-7
size: NA
DNA: TGTGCCAGCAGTAGCTCAGGAGGTCTTCAGTACTTC
CDR3: CASSSSGGLQYF

length: 12
D: NA
V: TRBV7-9
J: TRBJ1-1
size: NA
DNA: TGTGCCAGCAGCTTTGAAGGCACTGAAGCTTTCTTT
CDR3: CASSFEGTEAFF

length: 16
D: NA
V: TRBV6-5
J: TRBJ2-7
size: few
DNA: TGTGCCAGCAGTTACAGGGAACCGGGACAAACCTACGAGCAGTACTTC
CDR3: CASSYREPGQTYEQYF

length: 16
D: TRBD1
V: TRBV4-1
J: TRBJ1-6
size: NA
DNA: TGCGCCAGCAGCCAAGATAGGGACAGGGTTGGATCACCCCTCCACTTT
CDR3: CASSQDRDRVGSPLHF

length: 15
D: NA
V: TRBV9
J: TRBJ2-5
size: NA
DNA: TGTGCCAGCAGCCCATTCCCCTCGACGTTGGAGACCCAGTACTTC
CDR3: CASSPFPSTLETQYF

length: 15
D: NA
V: TRBV4-2
J: TRBJ2-1
size: NA
DNA: TGTGCCAGCAGAGTAAAGGGGGGACTCCAGAATGAGCAGTTCTTC
CDR3: CASRVKGGLQNEQFF

length: 14
D: TRBD1
V: TRBV19
J: TRBJ1-5
size: few
DNA: TGTGCCAGTACTCGGGACAGGGGGGATCAGCCCCAGCATTTT
CDR3: CASTRDRGDQPQHF

length: 15
D: NA
V: TRBV19
J: TRBJ2-7
size: NA
DNA: TGTGCCAGTAGTATAGGGGGTGAAGCACCATACGAGCAGTACTTC
CDR3: CASSIGGEAPYEQYF

length: 13
D: NA
V: TRBV5-1
J: TRBJ2-7
size: few
DNA: TGCGCCAGCAGCCCCCAGGGAGGCCACGAGCAGTACTTC
CDR3: CASSPQGGHEQYF

length: 15
D: TRBD2
V: TRBV28
J: TRBJ2-2
size: NA
DNA: TGTGCCAGCAGGCCGACTAGCGGGACTACCGGGGAGCTGTTTTTT
CDR3: CASRPTSGTTGELFF

length: 15
D: TRBD1
V: TRBV28
J: TRBJ2-3
size: NA
DNA: TGTGCCAGCAGTTCCGGGACAGGGTGGAGAGATACGCAGTATTTT
CDR3: CASSSGTGWRDTQYF

length: 11
D: NA
V: TRBV19
J: TRBJ2-5
size: NA
DNA: TGTGCCAGTAGCGCGAGGGAGACCCAGTACTTC
CDR3: CASSARETQYF

length: 16
D: TRBD2
V: TRBV7-2
J: TRBJ2-1
size: NA
DNA: TGTGCCAGCAGCTTAGCCCCAGCGGGGGGCAGAAATGAGCAGTTCTTC
CDR3: CASSLAPAGGRNEQFF

length: 13
D: NA
V: TRBV19
J: TRBJ2-7
size: NA
DNA: TGTGCCAGTCGGGCGCGAAGCTCCTACGAGCAGTACTTC
CDR3: CASRARSSYEQYF

length: 16
D: TRBD1
V: TRBV18
J: TRBJ1-4
size: NA
DNA: TGTGCCAGCTCCTGGAGTGAGGGGGCCGTGGGTGAAAAACTGTTTTTT
CDR3: CASSWSEGAVGEKLFF

length: 14
D: NA
V: TRBV28
J: TRBJ2-7
size: NA
DNA: TGTGCCAGCAGCCAGGGGGCGGGAGGTTACGAGCAGTACTTC
CDR3: CASSQGAGGYEQYF

length: 15
D: TRBD2
V: TRBV2
J: TRBJ2-3
size: NA
DNA: TGTGCCAGCATTAAAGAGCGGGGGGGGACAGATACGCAGTATTTT
CDR3: CASIKERGGTDTQYF

length: 17
D: NA
V: TRBV6-4
J: TRBJ2-3
size: NA
DNA: TGTGCCAGCAGTGACTCGAAACGGGGGCCTGACACAGATACGCAGTATTTT
CDR3: CASSDSKRGPDTDTQYF

length: 12
D: NA
V: TRBV6-6
J: TRBJ1-5
size: NA
DNA: TGTGCCAGCAGTAAAGGTGGCCAGCCCCAGCATTTT
CDR3: CASSKGGQPQHF

length: 16
D: NA
V: TRBV5-1
J: TRBJ2-3
size: NA
DNA: TGCGCCAGCAGCTTGGCCGCCAGCGGTGGCACAGATACGCAGTATTTT
CDR3: CASSLAASGGTDTQYF

length: 12
D: TRBD1
V: TRBV2
J: TRBJ1-1
size: NA
DNA: TGTGCCAGCAGTGGACAGGGCACTGAAGCTTTCTTT
CDR3: CASSGQGTEAFF

length: 14
D: NA
V: TRBV11-2
J: TRBJ2-3
size: NA
DNA: TGTGCCAGCAGCTTAGGCCTAGGCACAGATACGCAGTATTTT
CDR3: CASSLGLGTDTQYF

length: 13
D: NA
V: TRBV9
J: TRBJ2-7
size: NA
DNA: TGTGCCAGCAGCGTAGCCCCGGCCTACGAGCAGTACTTC
CDR3: CASSVAPAYEQYF

length: 16
D: NA
V: TRBV28
J: TRBJ1-5
size: NA
DNA: TGTGCCAGCAGTTCCCCGCAAGGGATTAGCAATCAGCCCCAGCATTTT
CDR3: CASSSPQGISNQPQHF

length: 15
D: NA
V: TRBV4-3
J: TRBJ1-5
size: NA
DNA: TGCGCCAGCAGCCAAGATGGTTTGGCGCATCAGCCCCAGCATTTT
CDR3: CASSQDGLAHQPQHF

length: 15
D: NA
V: TRBV27
J: TRBJ1-1
size: NA
DNA: TGTGCCAGCAGTTTATTGGGGCAGGGTGACACTGAAGCTTTCTTT
CDR3: CASSLLGQGDTEAFF

length: 13
D: TRBD1
V: TRBV9
J: TRBJ2-1
size: NA
DNA: TGTGCCAGCAGCCCCATGCAACAGGGGGGGCAGTTCTTC
CDR3: CASSPMQQGGQFF

length: 12
D: NA
V: TRBV29-1
J: TRBJ2-3
size: NA
DNA: TGCAGCGTTGATCTGTTCACAGATACGCAGTATTTT
CDR3: CSVDLFTDTQYF

length: 12
D: NA
V: TRBV29-1
J: TRBJ2-7
size: few
DNA: TGCAGCGTTGGGACACCCTTCTACGAGCAGTACTTC
CDR3: CSVGTPFYEQYF

length: 14
D: TRBD1
V: TRBV28
J: TRBJ1-5
size: NA
DNA: TGTGCCAGCAGTCCACAGGGGAACAATCAGCCCCAGCATTTT
CDR3: CASSPQGNNQPQHF

length: 15
D: TRBD1
V: TRBV28
J: TRBJ1-1
size: NA
DNA: TGTGCCAGCAGTCTCGTGGGACAGGGTGGGACTGAAGCTTTCTTT
CDR3: CASSLVGQGGTEAFF

length: 15
D: TRBD1
V: TRBV28
J: TRBJ1-4
size: few
DNA: TGCCTTACGGGGACAGGGTTCGGGGCGAATGAAAAACTGTTTTTT
CDR3: CLTGTGFGANEKLFF

length: 16
D: TRBD2
V: TRBV9
J: TRBJ2-1
size: once
DNA: TGTGCCAGCAGCGCCCAGACTAGCGGGAGGATGGGGGAGCAGTTCTTC
CDR3: CASSAQTSGRMGEQFF

length: 15
D: NA
V: TRBV7-3
J: TRBJ2-7
size: NA
DNA: TGTGCCAGCAGCTTGCCCCACCGGGAGAGCTACGAGCAGTACTTC
CDR3: CASSLPHRESYEQYF

length: 12
D: NA
V: TRBV5-4
J: TRBJ2-3
size: once
DNA: TGTGCCAGCAGCCCCTCCACAGATACGCAGTATTTT
CDR3: CASSPSTDTQYF

length: 15
D: TRBD2
V: TRBV7-2
J: TRBJ2-5
size: once
DNA: TGTGCCAGCAGCTTGGGACTAGCGGGGAGGGAGACCCAGTACTTC
CDR3: CASSLGLAGRETQYF

length: 16
D: NA
V: TRBV6-1
J: TRBJ1-1
size: few
DNA: TGTGCCAGCAGTGAAGGGGGTATGGGCCCGGGCACTGAAGCTTTCTTT
CDR3: CASSEGGMGPGTEAFF

length: 16
D: TRBD2
V: TRBV19
J: TRBJ2-1
size: few
DNA: TGTGCCAGTAGTAAGGAACTAGCGGGAGGTAGGGGTGAGCAGTTCTTC
CDR3: CASSKELAGGRGEQFF

length: 18
D: TRBD2
V: TRBV4-1
J: TRBJ2-7
size: NA
DNA: TGCGCCAGCAGCCATCCTAGCGGGAGGGCCAAAGACGGCCACGAGCAGTACTTC
CDR3: CASSHPSGRAKDGHEQYF

length: 17
D: NA
V: TRBV7-3
J: TRBJ2-1
size: NA
DNA: TGTGCCAGCAGCGCTACCTTGGCGTCAGGGCAATACAATGAGCAGTTCTTC
CDR3: CASSATLASGQYNEQFF

length: 14
D: NA
V: TRBV11-2
J: TRBJ2-5
size: few
DNA: TGTGCCAGCAGCTTATCCCGGGGGCTAGAGACCCAGTACTTC
CDR3: CASSLSRGLETQYF

length: 16
D: TRBD1
V: TRBV4-3
J: TRBJ1-3
size: NA
DNA: TGCGCCAGCAGCCAAGACAGGACAGGGACAGGAAACACCATATATTTT
CDR3: CASSQDRTGTGNTIYF

length: 15
D: NA
V: TRBV9
J: TRBJ2-1
size: NA
DNA: TGTGCCAGCAGCGTAGATTTGACGGGACCGTATGAGCAGTTCTTC
CDR3: CASSVDLTGPYEQFF

length: 13
D: NA
V: TRBV7-1
J: TRBJ2-7
size: NA
DNA: TGTGCCAGCAGAGACGGACTGTCCTACGAGCAGTACTTC
CDR3: CASRDGLSYEQYF

length: 15
D: TRBD2
V: TRBV5-1
J: TRBJ2-2
size: few
DNA: TGCGCCAGCAGCTTGACTAGCGGGAACACCGGGGAGCTGTTTTTT
CDR3: CASSLTSGNTGELFF

length: 15
D: TRBD2
V: TRBV6-4
J: TRBJ2-5
size: NA
DNA: TGTGCCAGCAGTGCCCGGGAGGGATTGCAAGAGACCCAGTACTTC
CDR3: CASSAREGLQETQYF

length: 15
D: TRBD2
V: TRBV18
J: TRBJ2-1
size: NA
DNA: TGTGCCAGCTCATCGACTAGCGGGAGAGGCAATGAGCAGTTCTTC
CDR3: CASSSTSGRGNEQFF

length: 15
D: TRBD1
V: TRBV7-2
J: TRBJ1-1
size: NA
DNA: TGTGCCAGCAGCCGACGACAGGGGATGAACACTGAAGCTTTCTTT
CDR3: CASSRRQGMNTEAFF